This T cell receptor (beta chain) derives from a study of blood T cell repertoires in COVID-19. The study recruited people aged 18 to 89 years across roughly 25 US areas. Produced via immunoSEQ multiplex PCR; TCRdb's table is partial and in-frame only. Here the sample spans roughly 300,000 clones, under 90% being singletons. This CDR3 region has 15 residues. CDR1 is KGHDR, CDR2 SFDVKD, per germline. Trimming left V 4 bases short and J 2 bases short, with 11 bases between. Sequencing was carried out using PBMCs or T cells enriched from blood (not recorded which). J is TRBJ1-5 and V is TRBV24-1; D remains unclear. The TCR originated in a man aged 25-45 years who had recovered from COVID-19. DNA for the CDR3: TGTGCCACCAGTGACAGACTAGCCGGCAATCAGCCCCAGCATTTT. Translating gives CATSDRLAGNQPQHF.